A single sample is the source of the 25 T cell receptor beta chains below, sequenced in a study of control samples from healthy donors and cancer patients. Repertoires were generated with immunoSEQ multiplex PCR, while TCRdb's copy carries only in-frame clones and drops some. In the table there are over 75,000 clones, about four fifths of which are singletons. The sequencing sample was made of blood. These receptors all come from a man aged 55 to 70 in good health.

The gene calls are TRBV7-9 and TRBJ2-7; 9 bases agree with TRBD1. Losses at the gene ends were 5 bases for V and 3 bases for J; bases not matched to a gene: 5. This CDR3 region has 14 residues. Germline CDR1 reads SEHNR; CDR2 reads FQNEAQ (reference sequence). The CDR3 sequence: CASSPDRGRYEQYF. For the CDR3, the DNA is TGTGCCAGCAGCCCGGACAGGGGCCGCTACGAGCAGTACTTC.

The chain has TRBV5-1 and TRBJ2-2; D is unresolved. Germline V gene lookup returns CDR1 SGHRS and CDR2 YFSETQ. Between the trimmed V and J ends, which lost 5 bases and 2 bases, there was a span of 10 bases. CDR3 length: 14 residues. This CDR3 is CASRAASNTGELFF. The CDR3 DNA reads TGCGCCAGCAGAGCCGCAAGCAACACCGGGGAGCTGTTTTTT.

V is TRBV24-1 and J is TRBJ2-3, with TRBD2 matching 8 bases. CDR1 is KGHDR and CDR2 is SFDVKD in the germline V gene. The CDR3 runs 13 residues. V shed 6 bases and J 4 bases; nucleotides not matched to a gene: 2. CDR3 residues: CATSLAGADTQYF. The CDR3 DNA sequence: TGTGCCACCAGTCTAGCGGGCGCAGATACGCAGTATTTT.

The chain recombines TRBV19 with TRBJ2-7; 8 bases align to TRBD2. CDR1 LNHDA and CDR2 SQIVND come from the germline V gene (reference sequence). The CDR3 spans 16 residues. V lost 5 bases, J lost 0 bases, and 9 bases stayed unmatched. CDR3 DNA sequence: TGTGCCAGTAGTTTAAAGGGAAGCGGGAGCTCCTACGAGCAGTACTTC. Translating gives CASSLKGSGSSYEQYF.

J is TRBJ2-1 and V is TRBV27, with D possibly being TRBD1 (7 bases). The CDR3 length is 15 residues. Germline values: CDR1 MNHEY, CDR2 SMNVEV (reference sequence). V lost 6 bases and J 9 bases, leaving 21 bases between the germline ends. DNA of the CDR3: TGTGCCAGCAGCCCAGGGGGAGGAATCATTGGTGAGCAGTTCTTC. This translates into CASSPGGGIIGEQFF.

The chain combines TRBV2 with TRBJ2-1; perhaps TRBD1 as D (5 bases). The V gene lost 3 bases and the J gene lost 10 bases, with 13 bases spanning the gap. The CDR3 runs to 13 residues. From germline, CDR1 is SNHLY and CDR2 FYNNEI. CDR3 DNA: TGTGCCAGCAGTGACCCAACGTCAGGGGAGCAGTTCTTC. Protein product: CASSDPTSGEQFF. Variable domain in full (rest from reference TRBV2 and TRBJ2-1): EPEVTQTPSHQVTQMGQEVILRCVPISNHLYFYWYRQILGQKVEFLVSFYNNEISEKSEIFDDQFSVERPDGSNFTLKIRSTKLEDSAMYFCASSDPTSGEQFFGPGTRLTVL.

V usage is TRBV5-6 and J usage is TRBJ2-5; TRBD2 is a possible D gene (6 bases). Germline V gene sequence: CDR1 SGHDT, CDR2 YYEEEE. The CDR3 extends over 16 amino acids. Trimming shortened V by 4 bases and J by 5 bases, and 21 bases separated the two germline ends. CDR3: CASSEIVRESVETQYF. CDR3 nucleotides: TGTGCCAGCAGCGAGATTGTACGGGAGTCGGTGGAGACCCAGTACTTC. The entire variable domain, with the rest obtained from reference TRBV5-6 and TRBJ2-5, is as follows: DAGVTQSPTHLIKTRGQQVTLRCSPKSGHDTVSWYQQALGQGPQFIFQYYEEEERQRGNFPDRFSGHQFPNYSSELNVNALLLGDSALYLCASSEIVRESVETQYFGPGTRLLVL.

This clone was observed a few times. The rearrangement links TRBV7-2 to TRBJ2-7, with a possible D match to TRBD1 (5 bases). The germline CDR1 and CDR2 sequences are SGHTA and FQGNSA. V gave up 0 bases and J gave up 3 bases, with 9 bases separating them. CDR3 length: 14 amino acids. CDR3 nucleotides: TGTGCCAGCAGCTTAGCGAGCAGGGACTACGAGCAGTACTTC. Translation gives CASSLASRDYEQYF.

This clone appeared a few times. V and J are TRBV6-5 and TRBJ2-7, with TRBD1 matching 9 bases. Germline V gives CDR1 MNHEY, CDR2 SVGAGI. Trimming took 3 bases from V and 2 from J; bases not matched to a gene: 8. The CDR3 runs to 16 residues. CDR3 DNA: TGTGCCAGCAGTTATGAAGGGACAGGGCTCACCTACGAGCAGTACTTC. Translation: CASSYEGTGLTYEQYF.

This sequence joins TRBV18 and TRBJ2-5; D not resolved. Germline V CDR1 and CDR2: KGHSH, LQKENI. With 2 bases removed from V and 5 bases from J, the gap between germline ends came to 6 bases. The CDR3 runs 12 residues. The CDR3 DNA follows: TGTGCCAGCTCACCAATATCGGAGACCCAGTACTTC. Protein: CASSPISETQYF.

The chain employs TRBV5-1 and TRBJ1-4; 9 bases map to TRBD1. CDR1 SGHRS and CDR2 YFSETQ come from the germline V gene. The CDR3 contains 15 residues. Losses at the gene ends were 4 bases for V and 2 bases for J; bases not matched to a gene: 3. The CDR3 bases are TGCGCCAGCAGCCCACAGGGGGCGACTAATGAAAAACTGTTTTTT. This codes for CASSPQGATNEKLFF.

V is TRBV7-2 and J is TRBJ2-1; 13 nucleotides match TRBD2. The CDR3 contains 14 residues. Germline lookup yields CDR1 SGHTA and CDR2 FQGNSA. J lost 10 bases, V lost 8 bases, and 8 bases had no gene match. CDR3: CASAGLAGAGEQFF. In nucleotides, the CDR3 is TGTGCCAGCGCAGGACTAGCGGGAGCGGGGGAGCAGTTCTTC.

V gene TRBV5-1 combines with J gene TRBJ1-1, with D possibly matching TRBD1 (5 bases). CDR3 length: 14 residues. Trimming pared 5 bases from V and 7 bases from J, leaving 18 bases between. Germline V gives CDR1 SGHRS, CDR2 YFSETQ. The CDR3, as DNA: TGCGCCAGCAGTATAAGCCCCGGGACGAGTGAAGCTTTCTTT. This translates into CASSISPGTSEAFF.

The chain employs TRBV5-1 and TRBJ1-5, with D tentatively TRBD1 (5 bases). Germline V gene sequence: CDR1 SGHRS, CDR2 YFSETQ. The CDR3 is made up of 21 amino acids. Trimming took 0 bases from V and 2 from J, leaving 27 bases between them. CDR3 loop: CASSLASGGRTERRGNQPQHF. The CDR3 nucleotides are TGCGCCAGCAGCTTGGCCTCTGGGGGTAGGACGGAACGGAGGGGCAATCAGCCCCAGCATTTT. Using reference TRBV5-1 and TRBJ1-5 for the parts outside the CDR3, the full variable domain is KAGVTQTPRYLIKTRGQQVTLSCSPISGHRSVSWYQQTPGQGLQFLFEYFSETQRNKGNFPGRFSGRQFSNSRSEMNVSTLELGDSALYLCASSLASGGRTERRGNQPQHFGDGTRLSIL.

The chain has TRBV6-1 and TRBJ1-2; 7 bases match TRBD1. The CDR3 totals 18 residues. Germline V lookup: CDR1 MNHNS, CDR2 SASEGT. J lost 2 bases, V lost 4 bases, and 16 bases had no gene match. The DNA of the CDR3 is TGTGCCAGCAGTGGGGCTCCGGGACAGACCCTGAGGAACTATGGCTACACCTTC. Protein: CASSGAPGQTLRNYGYTF.

This clone was observed a single time. This chain uses TRBV7-9 with TRBJ2-2; 9 bases match TRBD2. The CDR3 length is 16 residues. V trimming: 5 bases; J trimming: 4 bases; junction bases outside the gene matches: 8. The germline V gene has CDR1 SEHNR and CDR2 FQNEAQ (reference sequence). The CDR3 here is CASSTVAGAVTGELFF. The CDR3 coding sequence is TGTGCCAGCAGCACAGTAGCGGGAGCGGTCACCGGGGAGCTGTTTTTT.

J is TRBJ2-3 and V is TRBV27, with D hard to call. CDR3 size: 13 residues. Trimming stripped 7 bases from V and 0 bases from J, with 8 bases between. Germline V gene lookup returns CDR1 MNHEY and CDR2 SMNVEV (reference sequence). CDR3 nucleotide sequence: TGTGCCAGCATCCCACGCAGCACAGATACGCAGTATTTT. Its protein is CASIPRSTDTQYF.

The J gene is TRBJ2-5, the V gene TRBV5-1; TRBD1 matches 9 bases. The germline V gene encodes CDR1 SGHRS and CDR2 YFSETQ. Trimming at V came to 5 bases and at J to 5 bases, leaving 10 bases not matched to a gene. The CDR3 totals 15 residues. The CDR3 coding sequence is TGCGCCAGCAGACCAACAGGGGGCGCGGGCGAGACCCAGTACTTC. Amino acid sequence: CASRPTGGAGETQYF.

CDR3 in amino acids: CAWTLGLGYGYTF. CDR3 bases: TGTGCCTGGACCTTGGGACTGGGGTATGGCTACACCTTC. The V and J genes are TRBV30 and TRBJ1-2; weak D call: TRBD1 (5 bases). The CDR3 consists of 13 residues. Germline CDR1 is GTSNPN and CDR2 is SVGIG (reference sequence). V lost 4 bases and J 5 bases, leaving 14 bases between the germline ends.

This rearrangement joins TRBV5-4 to TRBJ2-7, with 11 positions matching TRBD2. CDR3 size: 15 residues. J gave up 3 bases and V 4 bases, and 6 bases lay outside the gene matches. The germline V gene encodes CDR1 SGHNT and CDR2 YYREEE (reference sequence). As DNA, the CDR3 is TGTGCCAGCAGCGTCGGGACTAGCGGAAGCTACGAGCAGTACTTC. Translated, it gives CASSVGTSGSYEQYF.

The V gene is TRBV2, the J gene TRBJ1-1, with a tentative D call TRBD1 (6 bases). The CDR3 runs to 12 residues. Per germline, CDR1 SNHLY and CDR2 FYNNEI. Trimming took off 10 bases at V and 4 bases at J, with 13 bases between the two ends. The CDR3 DNA sequence: TGTGCCACACTAAGAGGGGGCACTGAAGCTTTCTTT. Residues: CATLRGGTEAFF. Full variable domain (missing parts from reference TRBV2 and TRBJ1-1): EPEVTQTPSHQVTQMGQEVILRCVPISNHLYFYWYRQILGQKVEFLVSFYNNEISEKSEIFDDQFSVERPDGSNFTLKIRSTKLEDSAMYFCATLRGGTEAFFGQGTRLTVV.

This clone was found a few times. The genes are TRBV4-1 and TRBJ1-6, with TRBD1 matching over 8 bases. Trimming took 1 base from V and 4 from J; bases not matched to a gene: 6. Germline V gene sequence: CDR1 MGHRA, CDR2 YSYEKL. This CDR3 contains 17 residues. The CDR3 is CASSQVRRGRYNSPLHF. CDR3 bases: TGCGCCAGCAGCCAAGTACGCAGGGGGCGGTATAATTCACCCCTCCACTTT.

The rearrangement joins TRBV13 to TRBJ1-6; D is unresolved. CDR1 is PRHDT and CDR2 is FYEKMQ in the germline V gene (reference sequence). V shed 5 bases and J shed 5 bases, with 10 bases lying between them. The CDR3 spans 14 residues. CDR3 nucleotides: TGTGCCAGCAGCCTCCGGGCCCATAATTCACCCCTCCACTTT. This translates into CASSLRAHNSPLHF.

This chain links TRBV11-2 with TRBJ1-6; D remains ambiguous. The V gene lost 1 base and the J gene lost 3 bases, with 10 bases spanning the gap. Germline CDR1 reads SGHAT; CDR2 reads FQNNGV. This CDR3 has 16 amino acids. As DNA, the CDR3 is TGTGCCAGCAGCTTAGCTCGTTGGGACTATAATTCACCCCTCCACTTT. The encoded protein is CASSLARWDYNSPLHF. Variable domain in full (rest from reference TRBV11-2 and TRBJ1-6): EAGVAQSPRYKIIEKRQSVAFWCNPISGHATLYWYQQILGQGPKLLIQFQNNGVVDDSQLPKDRFSAERLKGVDSTLKIQPAKLEDSAVYLCASSLARWDYNSPLHFGNGTRLTVT.

The chain employs TRBV3-1 (or the pseudogene TRBV3-2) and TRBJ1-4; no reliable D call. The germline V gene encodes CDR1 LGHDT and CDR2 YNNKEL (reference sequence). The CDR3 is made up of 12 amino acids. V shed 1 base and J shed 3 bases, with 0 bases lying between them. The CDR3 DNA sequence: TGTGCCAGCAGCCAAGCTAATGAAAAACTGTTTTTT. Amino acids: CASSQANEKLFF.